The clone carrying this T cell receptor beta chain was observed many times. Antigen: not known. V was clipped by 2 bases and J by 9 bases; unmatched bases: 6. CDR1 is SGHTA and CDR2 is FQGNSA in the germline V gene. The CDR3 is 13 residues long. The time point: technical triplicate 1. Via MiXCR, TCRdb re-called the 5' RACE reads, giving one row per CDR3 protein. Of some 22,000 distinct CDR3 sequences in the sample, about 13% were seen once. The data were taken from a study of neurological immune-mediated disorders. General study findings and limits: Sharing of CDR3 amino acid sequences among expanded clones across subjects was absent, suggesting private repertoires in all groups. HTLV-1-associated myelopathy led in TCR clonal expansion, while multiple sclerosis ranked lowest, below healthy controls.

The sequence came from a female donor with HTLV-1-associated myelopathy (HAM/TSP). The sequenced sample was CD4+ T cells from blood. This chain uses TRBV7-2 with TRBJ1-1, with 7 bases fitting TRBD1. CDR3 loop: CASSLSLTGQAFF. CDR3 in DNA: TGTGCCAGCAGCTTAAGTTTGACAGGGCAAGCTTTCTTT.